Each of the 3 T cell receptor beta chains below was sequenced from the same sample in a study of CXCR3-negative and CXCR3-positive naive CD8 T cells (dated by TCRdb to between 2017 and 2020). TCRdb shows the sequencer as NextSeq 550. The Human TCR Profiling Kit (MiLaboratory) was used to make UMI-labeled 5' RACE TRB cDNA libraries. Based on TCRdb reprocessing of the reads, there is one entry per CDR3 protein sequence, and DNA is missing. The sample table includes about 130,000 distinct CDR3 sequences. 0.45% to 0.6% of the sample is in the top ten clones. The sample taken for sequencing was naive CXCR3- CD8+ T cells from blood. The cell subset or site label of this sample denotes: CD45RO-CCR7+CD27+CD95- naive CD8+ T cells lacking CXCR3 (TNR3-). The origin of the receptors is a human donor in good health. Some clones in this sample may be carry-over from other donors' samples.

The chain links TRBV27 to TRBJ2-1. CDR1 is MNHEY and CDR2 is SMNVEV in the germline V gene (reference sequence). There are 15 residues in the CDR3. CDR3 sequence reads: CASSFSAGPYNEQFF.

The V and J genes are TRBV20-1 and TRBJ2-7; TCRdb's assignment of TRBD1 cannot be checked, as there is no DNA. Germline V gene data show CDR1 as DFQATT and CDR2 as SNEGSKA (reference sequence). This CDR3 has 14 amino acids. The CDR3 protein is CSAKGQRISYEQYF.

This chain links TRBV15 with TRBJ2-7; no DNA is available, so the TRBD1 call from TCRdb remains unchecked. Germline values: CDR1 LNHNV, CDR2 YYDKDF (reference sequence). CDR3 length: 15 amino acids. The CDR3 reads CATSRTGDGSYEQYF.